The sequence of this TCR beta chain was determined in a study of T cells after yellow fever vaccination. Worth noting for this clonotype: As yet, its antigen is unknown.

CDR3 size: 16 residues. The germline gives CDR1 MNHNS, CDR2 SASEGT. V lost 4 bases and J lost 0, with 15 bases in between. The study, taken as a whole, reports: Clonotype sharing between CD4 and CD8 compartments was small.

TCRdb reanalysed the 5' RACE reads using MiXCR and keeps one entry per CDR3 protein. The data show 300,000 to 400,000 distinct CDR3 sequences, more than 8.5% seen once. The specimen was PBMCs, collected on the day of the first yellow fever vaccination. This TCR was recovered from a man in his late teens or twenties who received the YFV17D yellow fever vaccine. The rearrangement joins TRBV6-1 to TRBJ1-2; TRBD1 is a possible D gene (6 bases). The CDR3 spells CASSARPDSTNYGYTF. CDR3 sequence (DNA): TGTGCCAGCAGTGCGCGGCCGGACAGTACTAACTATGGCTACACCTTC.